The 23 T cell receptor beta chains listed next were all sequenced from one sample in a study of T cells in Graves' hyperthyroidism and ophthalmopathy. Researchers took RNA transcripts and amplified the TCR beta CDR3 regions from them. The HTBI primer set was used in a first-round RT-PCR of the TCR CDR3. TCRdb ran MiXCR on the multiplex PCR reads and lists one entry per CDR3 protein. The sample includes roughly 650,000 distinct CDR3 sequences, 16% of them seen just once. Specimen: blood. The receptors here all came from a woman aged 40 to 50 with Graves' ophthalmopathy.

The V call is TRBV20-1, the J call TRBJ2-1; 8 bases map to TRBD2. This CDR3 is 16 amino acids long. Germline V gene lookup returns CDR1 DFQATT and CDR2 SNEGSKA (reference sequence). Trimming removed 0 bases from V and 2 bases from J; junction bases left unmatched: 6. The CDR3 is CSARDPLGGAYNEQFF. The CDR3 coding sequence is TGCAGTGCTAGAGACCCTCTCGGGGGGGCCTACAATGAGCAGTTCTTC.

As for this clonotype: Given a much more abundant clone one base away, this may be a read error. V is TRBV2 and J is TRBJ2-1; D unresolved. This CDR3 comprises 13 residues. Looked up from germline, CDR1 is SNHLY and CDR2 is FYNNEI. Deletions cut 6 bases from V and 9 bases from J, with 15 bases between. DNA for the CDR3: TGTGCCAGCAGAACTTCCCCATTGAGTGAGCAGTTCTTC. Amino acids: CASRTSPLSEQFF.

This clonotype was seen a handful of times. The chain joins TRBV7-2 to TRBJ1-5; weak D call: TRBD1 (5 bases). Germline loops: CDR1 SGHTA, CDR2 FQGNSA. This CDR3 comprises 17 residues. The ends were cut back, 0 bases at V and 0 bases at J, with 12 bases in the middle. CDR3 region: CASSLATDRDSNQPQHF. In DNA form, the CDR3 reads TGTGCCAGCAGCTTAGCGACAGACCGTGATAGCAATCAGCCCCAGCATTTT.

This clonotype was detected only a few times. This rearrangement joins TRBV11-2 to TRBJ1-5; D is possibly TRBD1 (5 bases). Trimming left V 4 bases short and J 0 bases short, with 10 bases between. This CDR3 spans 15 amino acids. Germline CDR1 is SGHAT and CDR2 is FQNNGV. The CDR3 bases are TGTGCCAGCAGCTCCGACAGCAATAGCAATCAGCCCCAGCATTTT. It translates to CASSSDSNSNQPQHF.

Only a few counts were recorded for this clonotype. The genes are TRBV2 and TRBJ2-6; D is undetermined. Per germline, CDR1 SNHLY and CDR2 FYNNEI. V lost 6 bases and J 2 bases, leaving 8 bases between the germline ends. The CDR3 consists of 14 residues. CDR3 protein: CASRIEAGANVLTF. The CDR3 region has the DNA TGTGCCAGCAGGATAGAAGCTGGGGCCAACGTCCTGACTTTC.

Remarks on this clonotype: At one of its ends the junction is not consistent with the germline gene, which may arise from a read error. The gene calls are TRBV5-1 and TRBJ1-5; D remains unclear. The CDR3 runs to 12 residues. Germline V gives CDR1 SGHRS, CDR2 YFSETQ. The CDR3: CASSSPNQLQHF. The CDR3 coding sequence is TGCGCCAGCAGCTCCCCCAATCAGCTCCAGCATTTT.

This clonotype occurred many times. The V gene is TRBV28, the J gene TRBJ2-5; D not certain. The germline V and J ends were trimmed by 6 bases and 0 bases, with 8 bases remaining between them. CDR1 and CDR2 (germline): MDHEN, SYDVKM. The CDR3 is 13 residues long. As DNA, the CDR3 is TGTGCCAGCAGGGGCAGCTACCAAGAGACCCAGTACTTC. This codes for CASRGSYQETQYF.

This CDR3 reads CASSEFRGQKETQYF. The CDR3, as DNA: TGTGCCAGCAGTGAATTCCGCGGGCAGAAAGAGACCCAGTACTTC. This chain links TRBV25-1 with TRBJ2-5; TRBD2 might be the D (5 bases). The germline CDR1 and CDR2 sequences are MGHDK and SYGVNS. Trimming stripped 1 base from V and 3 bases from J, with 12 bases between. The CDR3 has 15 residues.

This clonotype was counted many times. This chain links TRBV20-1 with TRBJ2-7, with TRBD2 identical over 7 bases. Germline values: CDR1 DFQATT, CDR2 SNEGSKA (reference sequence). CDR3 size: 13 residues. Losses at the gene ends were 3 bases for V and 3 bases for J; bases not matched to a gene: 5. Here the CDR3 reads CSASLLADYEQYF. The DNA for the CDR3 is TGCAGTGCTAGTCTTCTAGCGGACTACGAGCAGTACTTC.

This clonotype was counted at least ten times. The gene calls are TRBV20-1 and TRBJ2-1; 16 nucleotides match TRBD2. The CDR3 totals 22 residues. The trim removed 1 base at V and 10 bases at J, leaving 25 bases unmatched. Germline CDR1 reads DFQATT; CDR2 reads SNEGSKA (reference sequence). As DNA, the CDR3 is TGCAGTGCTAGAGGACAGGGACCTGGGACTAGCGGGAGGGCCATCTACTCGGACGAGCAGTTCTTC. Its protein is CSARGQGPGTSGRAIYSDEQFF.

The chain is built from TRBV6-1 and TRBJ1-3, with D perhaps matching TRBD1 (5 bases). The CDR3 spans 14 residues. CDR1 MNHNS and CDR2 SASEGT come from the germline V gene. The V end lost 7 bases, the J end lost 0 bases, and 10 bases lay between the germline ends. The CDR3 loop is CASTEGSSGNTIYF. Here the CDR3 DNA reads TGTGCCAGCACCGAGGGGAGCTCTGGAAACACCATATATTTT.

The J gene is TRBJ2-7, the V gene TRBV28; perhaps TRBD2 as D (5 bases). V was trimmed by 5 bases and J by 3 bases, leaving 14 bases between them. Germline V gene sequence: CDR1 MDHEN, CDR2 SYDVKM. The CDR3 sequence is 14 residues long. The CDR3 loop reads CASSTHRGSYEQYF. For the CDR3, the DNA is TGTGCCAGCAGTACCCATCGTGGGAGCTACGAGCAGTACTTC.

This clonotype was detected many times. V is TRBV18 and J is TRBJ2-3; D is uncertain. V lost 3 bases to trimming and J lost 5 bases, with 6 bases between them. Germline V CDR1 and CDR2: KGHSH, LQKENI. CDR3 size: 12 residues. The CDR3 DNA reads as TGTGCCAGCTCACCTGGGCAAGATACGCAGTATTTT. This sequence encodes CASSPGQDTQYF.

This clonotype was counted many times. This sequence joins TRBV20-1 and TRBJ1-1, with 9 bases matching TRBD1. Looked up from germline, CDR1 is DFQATT and CDR2 is SNEGSKA (reference sequence). Trimming removed 2 bases from V and 3 bases from J; junction bases left unmatched: 16. This CDR3 spans 18 amino acids. CDR3 in DNA: TGCAGTGCTAGATCCCCCGGGACAGGGTGGGGTAAGGACACTGAAGCTTTCTTT. Protein: CSARSPGTGWGKDTEAFF.

The gene calls are TRBV19 and TRBJ2-3; weak D call: TRBD1 (5 bases). CDR3 size: 13 residues. With 3 bases removed from V and 1 base from J, the gap between germline ends came to 5 bases. Germline lookup yields CDR1 LNHDA and CDR2 SQIVND (reference sequence). The CDR3 nucleotides read TGTGCCAGTAGTATCAGGGGCACAGATACGCAGTATTTT. Translated: CASSIRGTDTQYF.

The table lists this clonotype with a few counts. J is TRBJ2-7 and V is TRBV10-3, with 9 bases matching TRBD2. The junction had 1 base not matched to a gene; V was cut back by 2 bases and J by 2 bases. Germline V gene sequence: CDR1 ENHRY, CDR2 SYGVKD. This CDR3 is 14 amino acids long. The CDR3 spells CAISELAGTYEQYF. The CDR3 coding sequence is TGTGCCATCAGTGAGCTAGCGGGGACCTACGAGCAGTACTTC.

Ten or more counts support this clonotype. The chain couples TRBV18 to TRBJ2-5, with D possibly TRBD1 on 5 matching bases. CDR1 and CDR2 (germline): KGHSH, LQKENI. The length of the CDR3 is 13 residues. V was shortened by 8 bases and J by 2 bases, with 12 bases between the two germline ends. CDR3 amino acids: CASSPNRQETQYF. The CDR3 DNA is TGTGCCAGCAGCCCTAACAGGCAAGAGACCCAGTACTTC. Filled out from reference TRBV18 and TRBJ2-5, the complete variable domain reads NAGVMQNPRHLVRRRGQEARLRCSPMKGHSHVYWYRQLPEEGLKFMVYLQKENIIDESGMPKERFSAEFPKEGPSILRIQQVVRGDSAAYFCASSPNRQETQYFGPGTRLLVL.

This clonotype was observed many times. This sequence joins TRBV20-1 and TRBJ1-1, with a possible D match to TRBD1 (5 bases). The CDR3 totals 17 residues. Trimming pared 0 bases from V and 1 base from J, leaving 18 bases between. CDR1 is DFQATT, CDR2 SNEGSKA, per germline (reference sequence). CDR3 loop: CSARDWQRGNSNTEAFF. In DNA, the CDR3 is TGCAGTGCTAGAGATTGGCAAAGGGGAAATTCGAACACTGAAGCTTTCTTT.

This clonotype has at least ten counts. J is TRBJ2-1 and V is TRBV7-2; TRBD1 is a possible D gene (5 bases). This CDR3 contains 15 residues. With 1 base removed from V and 3 bases from J, the gap between germline ends came to 10 bases. Germline-derived CDR1 and CDR2 are SGHTA and FQGNSA. The CDR3: CASSLGLGVYNEQFF. The CDR3 nucleotides are TGTGCCAGCAGCTTAGGTTTAGGGGTCTACAATGAGCAGTTCTTC.

The V and J genes are TRBV6-1 and TRBJ1-2; 7 bases line up with TRBD1. V trimming: 7 bases; J trimming: 8 bases; junction bases outside the gene matches: 7. Germline V CDR1 and CDR2: MNHNS, SASEGT. This CDR3 comprises 12 residues. CDR3 bases: TGTGCCAGCACCGACAGGGTGGCGGGCTACACCTTC. Protein product: CASTDRVAGYTF.

Notes on this clonotype: The junction does not match germline at one end; this may be a read error. The rearrangement joins TRBV4-2 to TRBJ2-2; D possibly corresponds to TRBD2 (5 bases). Germline V gene lookup returns CDR1 LGHNA and CDR2 YNFKEQ. The CDR3 contains 17 residues. The CDR3 region is CASSQEGHRANTGELLF. The DNA of the CDR3 is TGTGCCAGCAGCCAAGAAGGTCACCGGGCGAACACCGGGGAGCTGCTTTTT.

This clonotype was counted many times. The chain employs TRBV18 and TRBJ2-1; no definite D call. This CDR3 is 15 amino acids long. From germline, CDR1 is KGHSH and CDR2 LQKENI. Trimming cost V 0 bases and J 3 bases, with 9 bases left between them. This CDR3 is CASSPPDGVYNEQFF. CDR3 DNA: TGTGCCAGCTCACCACCCGACGGAGTCTACAATGAGCAGTTCTTC.

This clonotype was seen at least ten times. The chain uses TRBV18 and TRBJ2-2; D is unclear. This CDR3 is built from 13 residues. The V end was cut by 0 bases, the J end by 12 bases, with 11 bases between. CDR1 KGHSH and CDR2 LQKENI come from the germline V gene. The CDR3 sequence: CASSPPEPLKLFF. For the CDR3, the DNA is TGTGCCAGCTCACCACCGGAGCCGCTCAAGCTGTTTTTT.